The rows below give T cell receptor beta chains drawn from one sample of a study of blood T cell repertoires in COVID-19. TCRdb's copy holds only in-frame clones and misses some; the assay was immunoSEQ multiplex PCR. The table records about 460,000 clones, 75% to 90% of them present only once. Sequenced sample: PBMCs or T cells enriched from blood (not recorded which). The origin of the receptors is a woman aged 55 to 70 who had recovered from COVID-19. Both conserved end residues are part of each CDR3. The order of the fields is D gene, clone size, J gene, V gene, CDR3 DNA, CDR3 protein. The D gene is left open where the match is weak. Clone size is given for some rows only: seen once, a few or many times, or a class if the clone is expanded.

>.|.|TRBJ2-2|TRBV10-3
TGTGCCATCAGTACCACAGGGTCCACCGGGGAGCTGTTTTTT
CAISTTGSTGELFF
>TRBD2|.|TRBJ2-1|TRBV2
TGTGCCAGCACCGCCTCCGGGACTAGGGCATACAATGAGCAGTTCTTC
CASTASGTRAYNEQFF
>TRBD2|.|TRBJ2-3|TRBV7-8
TGTGCCAGCAGCCCCTATAGGTCTGCGGGGGCAGATACGCAGTATTTT
CASSPYRSAGADTQYF
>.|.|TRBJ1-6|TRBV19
TGTGCCAGTAGTAATTCGCGTTCACCCCTCCACTTT
CASSNSRSPLHF
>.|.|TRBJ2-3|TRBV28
TGTGCCAGCAGTAGACTGGCAGATACGCAGTATTTT
CASSRLADTQYF
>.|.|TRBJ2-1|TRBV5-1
TGCGCCAGCAGCGTAAGGGGGAATGAGCAGTTCTTC
CASSVRGNEQFF
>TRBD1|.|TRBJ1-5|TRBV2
TGTGCCAGCAGTGAAATAGGGACAGGGGGCGATCAGCCCCAGCATTTT
CASSEIGTGGDQPQHF
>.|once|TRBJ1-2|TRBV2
TGTGCCAGCAGTACAGGGTTCGGCTACACCTTC
CASSTGFGYTF
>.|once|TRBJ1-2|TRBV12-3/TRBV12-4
TGTGCCAGCAGCCCTACAGGGAACTATGGCTACACCTTC
CASSPTGNYGYTF
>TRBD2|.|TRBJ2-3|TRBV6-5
TGTGCCAGCAGTAGACTAGCGGGGGGGGATACGCAGTATTTT
CASSRLAGGDTQYF
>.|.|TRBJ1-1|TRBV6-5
TGTGCCAGCATAGGGGGACGAAGGAGCAGCACTGAAGCTTTCTTT
CASIGGRRSSTEAFF